The 4 T cell receptor beta chains below all came from one sample that was sequenced in a study of regulatory T cells in long-lasting Graves disease. Noted time point: newly diagnosed GD, antithyroid drugs for less than 3 months. There was RNA extracted from PBMCs, and the TCR library was made from it. iRepertoire HTBI primers and Arm-PCR of CDR3 regions built TCR beta libraries. TCRdb re-called the multiplex PCR reads through MiXCR, storing one row per CDR3 protein. The sample has 370,000 or so distinct CDR3 sequences; roughly 15% are singletons. The sample also formed part of further work on T cells in Graves' hyperthyroidism and ophthalmopathy.

The sample here was peripheral blood mononuclear cells (PBMCs), taken at new diagnosis, from a patient treated with antithyroid drugs. Receptors were obtained from a woman younger than 30 with Graves disease.

This clonotype showed up just a few times. This rearrangement joins TRBV5-6 to TRBJ1-4, with D possibly matching TRBD1 (5 bases). The CDR3 spans 16 residues. Germline CDR1 SGHDT, CDR2 YYEEEE. Trimming took 2 bases from V and 1 from J, leaving 12 bases between them. The CDR3 protein is CASSFGQGLTNEKLFF. Here the CDR3 DNA reads TGTGCCAGCAGCTTTGGTCAGGGCTTAACTAATGAAAAACTGTTTTTT.

This chain joins TRBV11-1 and TRBJ2-7; the match to TRBD1 covers 8 bases. Germline assignment: CDR1 SGHAT and CDR2 FQDESV (reference sequence). The J segment lost 7 bases and the V segment lost 5 bases, leaving 13 bases of the junction unmatched. The CDR3 is 15 residues long. The CDR3 bases are TGTGCCAGCAGCACCCACCCCGGGACAGGCTGGGAGCAGTACTTC. Translated: CASSTHPGTGWEQYF.

This clonotype was detected only a few times. The chain joins TRBV28 to TRBJ2-7; tentatively, D is TRBD1 (8 bases). The CDR3 covers 12 residues. V was trimmed by 10 bases and J by 1 base, leaving 11 bases between them. Germline CDR1 MDHEN, CDR2 SYDVKM. The CDR3 DNA follows: TGTGCCACACAGGGGGGGTCCTACGAGCAGTACTTC. It translates to CATQGGSYEQYF.

The chain is built from TRBV4-2 and TRBJ1-5, with D possibly TRBD1 on 5 matching bases. Germline loops: CDR1 LGHNA, CDR2 YNFKEQ. CDR3 size: 15 residues. Trimming pared 0 bases from V and 9 bases from J, leaving 15 bases between. The CDR3 region has the DNA TGTGCCAGCAGCCAAGAAGGGCTGGGGGGACGGCCCCAGCATTTT. Protein: CASSQEGLGGRPQHF.